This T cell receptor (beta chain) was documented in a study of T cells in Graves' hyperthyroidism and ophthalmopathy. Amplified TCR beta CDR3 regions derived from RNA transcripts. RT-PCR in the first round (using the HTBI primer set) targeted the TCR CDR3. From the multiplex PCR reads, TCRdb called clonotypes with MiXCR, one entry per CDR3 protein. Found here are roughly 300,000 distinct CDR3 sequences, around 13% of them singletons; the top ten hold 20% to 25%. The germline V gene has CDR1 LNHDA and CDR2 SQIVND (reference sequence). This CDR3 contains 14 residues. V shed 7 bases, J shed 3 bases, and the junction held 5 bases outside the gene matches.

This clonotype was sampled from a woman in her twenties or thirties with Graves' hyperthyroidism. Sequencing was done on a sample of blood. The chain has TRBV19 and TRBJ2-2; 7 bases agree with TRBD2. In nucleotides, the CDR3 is TGTGCCAGTAAGGGGACTATCGACACCGGGGAGCTGTTTTTT. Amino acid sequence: CASKGTIDTGELFF.